This is a list of T cell receptor beta chains from one sample in a study of cytomegalovirus exposure and HLA in healthy donors. The protocol was immunoSEQ multiplex PCR, while the TCRdb copy is restricted to in-frame clones and leaves out a portion. The repertoire holds about 200,000 clones, with around four fifths as singletons. Source material: PBMCs. All receptors come from a woman in her thirties or forties in good health and CMV-seronegative. The CDR3 runs from the conserved cysteine through the conserved F or W. A D gene is named only where the DNA matches it firmly. Size is stated for part of the rows, as once, few or many counts, or as a class when the clone is expanded.

cdr3_nt: TGTGCCAGCAGCAAAGTGTCTAGCTGTTACAATGAGCAGTTCTTC
cdr3_aa: CASSKVSSCYNEQFF
d_call: .
clone_size: .
j_call: TRBJ2-1
v_call: TRBV21-1

cdr3_nt: TGTGCCAGCAACCGGAGGGGGGAGGGGGGGTTCTTC
cdr3_aa: CASNRRGEGGFF
d_call: .
clone_size: .
j_call: TRBJ2-1
v_call: TRBV2

cdr3_nt: TGTGCCAGCAGCGAAGGGACAGAGCAGCGGTATTATGGCTACACCTTC
cdr3_aa: CASSEGTEQRYYGYTF
d_call: TRBD1
clone_size: .
j_call: TRBJ1-2
v_call: TRBV6-4

cdr3_nt: TGTGCCAGCAGCTTCGGTGCAGGGGGCGACGAGCAGTACTTC
cdr3_aa: CASSFGAGGDEQYF
d_call: TRBD1
clone_size: once
j_call: TRBJ2-7
v_call: TRBV5-4

cdr3_nt: TGTGCCAGCAGCATGTACCAGGGGGGCACTGAAGCTTTCTTT
cdr3_aa: CASSMYQGGTEAFF
d_call: TRBD1
clone_size: .
j_call: TRBJ1-1
v_call: TRBV7-2

cdr3_nt: TGTGCCAGCAGCGTTGCGGGGGAGACCCAGTACTTC
cdr3_aa: CASSVAGETQYF
d_call: .
clone_size: .
j_call: TRBJ2-5
v_call: TRBV9

cdr3_nt: TGTGCCAGCAGCGGACAGCACATGAACACTGAAGCTTTCTTT
cdr3_aa: CASSGQHMNTEAFF
d_call: .
clone_size: .
j_call: TRBJ1-1
v_call: TRBV6-5

cdr3_nt: TGTGCCAGTAGTTCCCGGACTAGTTACACCGGGGAGCTGTTTTTT
cdr3_aa: CASSSRTSYTGELFF
d_call: TRBD2
clone_size: once
j_call: TRBJ2-2
v_call: TRBV19

cdr3_nt: TGTGCCAGCAGTTACCCTGACAGGGGGCTGGGTCAGCCCCAGCATTTT
cdr3_aa: CASSYPDRGLGQPQHF
d_call: TRBD1
clone_size: .
j_call: TRBJ1-5
v_call: TRBV6-6

cdr3_nt: TGTGCCAGCAGCTCCCAGGGTCGGACAGACACAGATACGCAGTATTTT
cdr3_aa: CASSSQGRTDTDTQYF
d_call: .
clone_size: .
j_call: TRBJ2-3
v_call: TRBV7-3

cdr3_nt: TGTGCCAGCAGGCCCGGGACAGACTATGGCTACACCTTC
cdr3_aa: CASRPGTDYGYTF
d_call: TRBD1
clone_size: .
j_call: TRBJ1-2
v_call: TRBV11-2

cdr3_nt: TGTGCCAGCTCACCAGGGCAGTCAAACACTGAAGCTTTCTTT
cdr3_aa: CASSPGQSNTEAFF
d_call: .
clone_size: .
j_call: TRBJ1-1
v_call: TRBV18

cdr3_nt: TGTGCCAGCAGCCAGAGACAGCTTCTAGAGACCCAGTACTTC
cdr3_aa: CASSQRQLLETQYF
d_call: .
clone_size: .
j_call: TRBJ2-5
v_call: TRBV14

cdr3_nt: TGTGCCAGCAGTTTTTCGGCGGCGCAGTATTTT
cdr3_aa: CASSFSAAQYF
d_call: .
clone_size: .
j_call: TRBJ2-3
v_call: TRBV28

cdr3_nt: TGTGCCAGCAGCTCGACAGGGAGGTTCTACGAGCAGTACTTC
cdr3_aa: CASSSTGRFYEQYF
d_call: .
clone_size: .
j_call: TRBJ2-7
v_call: TRBV7-8

cdr3_nt: TGTGCCATCAGATCGGAGCGGTCGGGAGAGACCCAGTACTTC
cdr3_aa: CAIRSERSGETQYF
d_call: .
clone_size: .
j_call: TRBJ2-5
v_call: TRBV10-3

cdr3_nt: TGTGCCAGCAGCCCAGCCGGGACTAGCGGAGCCGAGCAGTACTTC
cdr3_aa: CASSPAGTSGAEQYF
d_call: TRBD2
clone_size: .
j_call: TRBJ2-7
v_call: TRBV7-6

cdr3_nt: TGTGCCAGCAGCCCCCCGGGACTAGGCCCCGGGGAGCTGTTTTTT
cdr3_aa: CASSPPGLGPGELFF
d_call: TRBD2
clone_size: .
j_call: TRBJ2-2
v_call: TRBV5-4

cdr3_nt: TGCAGTGCCATAGAACGGTACGAGCAGTACTTC
cdr3_aa: CSAIERYEQYF
d_call: .
clone_size: .
j_call: TRBJ2-7
v_call: TRBV20-1

cdr3_nt: TGTGCCAGCAGTTTAGGGACAGGTGCAACTAATGAAAAACTGTTTTTT
cdr3_aa: CASSLGTGATNEKLFF
d_call: TRBD1
clone_size: .
j_call: TRBJ1-4
v_call: TRBV27

cdr3_nt: TGTGCCAGCAGCTTGGGACTAGCTTATTCGGGGGAGCAGTACTTC
cdr3_aa: CASSLGLAYSGEQYF
d_call: TRBD2
clone_size: .
j_call: TRBJ2-7
v_call: TRBV5-5

cdr3_nt: TGTGCCAGCAGCTTACGCGGGAGTACGGATGAGCAGTTCTTC
cdr3_aa: CASSLRGSTDEQFF
d_call: TRBD2
clone_size: .
j_call: TRBJ2-1
v_call: TRBV11-3

cdr3_nt: TGTGCCAGCGGTATACGCGGGAGGGCCAACAATGAGCAGTTCTTC
cdr3_aa: CASGIRGRANNEQFF
d_call: TRBD2
clone_size: .
j_call: TRBJ2-1
v_call: TRBV7-9

cdr3_nt: TGTGCCAGTAGACCGACAGGGTTGGGCACTGAAGCTTTCTTT
cdr3_aa: CASRPTGLGTEAFF
d_call: TRBD1
clone_size: .
j_call: TRBJ1-1
v_call: TRBV19

cdr3_nt: TGCAGTGCTAGAAGCCCCGCGGGGGCTTTCTTT
cdr3_aa: CSARSPAGAFF
d_call: .
clone_size: .
j_call: TRBJ1-1
v_call: TRBV20-1

cdr3_nt: TGTGCCAGCAGTTACTCCCCCATTTACGAGCAGTACTTC
cdr3_aa: CASSYSPIYEQYF
d_call: .
clone_size: .
j_call: TRBJ2-7
v_call: TRBV6-6

cdr3_nt: TGTGCCAGCAGCTTGATAAGGGACAGGTTTTACTTT
cdr3_aa: CASSLIRDRFYF
d_call: TRBD1
clone_size: .
j_call: TRBJ2-7
v_call: TRBV7-2

cdr3_nt: TGTGCCAGCAGCTGGCTAGCGAGCTCCTACAATGAGCAGTTCTTC
cdr3_aa: CASSWLASSYNEQFF
d_call: .
clone_size: once
j_call: TRBJ2-1
v_call: TRBV7-2

cdr3_nt: TGTGCCACCAGGGACAGAAGTAACACCGGGGAGCTGTTTTTT
cdr3_aa: CATRDRSNTGELFF
d_call: TRBD1
clone_size: .
j_call: TRBJ2-2
v_call: TRBV10-3

cdr3_nt: TGTGCCAGCAGTTCGAGCGGGTGGAACACCGGGGAGCTGTTTTTT
cdr3_aa: CASSSSGWNTGELFF
d_call: .
clone_size: .
j_call: TRBJ2-2
v_call: TRBV25-1

cdr3_nt: TGTGCCAGCAGCGGACCTCAGGGGGCTTTGGAGACCCAGTACTTC
cdr3_aa: CASSGPQGALETQYF
d_call: TRBD1
clone_size: .
j_call: TRBJ2-5
v_call: TRBV9

cdr3_nt: TGTGCCAGCAGCTCCACAGGGGGCGGTGAGCAGTTCTTC
cdr3_aa: CASSSTGGGEQFF
d_call: TRBD1
clone_size: .
j_call: TRBJ2-1
v_call: TRBV27

cdr3_nt: TGTGCCACCAGCAGAGAGAGACAGCAGAGTGGCTACACCTTC
cdr3_aa: CATSRERQQSGYTF
d_call: .
clone_size: .
j_call: TRBJ1-2
v_call: TRBV15

cdr3_nt: TGTGCCAGCAGCTTAGTTCTGGGGCGAGCTTTCTTT
cdr3_aa: CASSLVLGRAFF
d_call: .
clone_size: .
j_call: TRBJ1-1
v_call: TRBV7-6

cdr3_nt: TGTGCCAGCAGCCGGACAGGCACTGAAGCTTTCTTT
cdr3_aa: CASSRTGTEAFF
d_call: TRBD1
clone_size: .
j_call: TRBJ1-1
v_call: TRBV6-5

cdr3_nt: TGTGCCAGCAGCTTATACTTGACGGGAGAAAGGTATACGCAGTATTTT
cdr3_aa: CASSLYLTGERYTQYF
d_call: .
clone_size: .
j_call: TRBJ2-3
v_call: TRBV11-2

cdr3_nt: TGTGCCAGCAGTGAACAGCGGGCCAGTACGGGGGCCAACGTCCTGACTTTC
cdr3_aa: CASSEQRASTGANVLTF
d_call: .
clone_size: .
j_call: TRBJ2-6
v_call: TRBV2

cdr3_nt: TGTGCCAGCAGAGCCTGGACAGAGTACTATGGCTACACCTTC
cdr3_aa: CASRAWTEYYGYTF
d_call: .
clone_size: .
j_call: TRBJ1-2
v_call: TRBV27

cdr3_nt: TGTGCCAGTAGTATACAGGGGGTGAACACTGAAGCTTTCTTT
cdr3_aa: CASSIQGVNTEAFF
d_call: TRBD1
clone_size: .
j_call: TRBJ1-1
v_call: TRBV19

cdr3_nt: TGTGCCAGCAGCACACTTAACAGGGGGTACACTGAAGCTTTCTTT
cdr3_aa: CASSTLNRGYTEAFF
d_call: TRBD1
clone_size: few
j_call: TRBJ1-1
v_call: TRBV11-2

cdr3_nt: TGCAGCGTTGACGGACTTAGGACTGAAGCTTTCTTT
cdr3_aa: CSVDGLRTEAFF
d_call: .
clone_size: .
j_call: TRBJ1-1
v_call: TRBV29-1

cdr3_nt: TGCGCCAGCGGAAATAACAGGGGGCGCCACAATGAGCAGTTCTTC
cdr3_aa: CASGNNRGRHNEQFF
d_call: TRBD1
clone_size: .
j_call: TRBJ2-1
v_call: TRBV5-1

cdr3_nt: TGTGCCAGCAGCCGACAGGGGGCGCGCTATGGCTACACCTTC
cdr3_aa: CASSRQGARYGYTF
d_call: TRBD1
clone_size: .
j_call: TRBJ1-2
v_call: TRBV2

cdr3_nt: TGCGCCAGCAGCCGACTAACAGCCAACAATGAGCAGTTCTTC
cdr3_aa: CASSRLTANNEQFF
d_call: .
clone_size: .
j_call: TRBJ2-1
v_call: TRBV5-1

cdr3_nt: TGTGCCAATTCCCGGGACTACGACACCGGGGAGCTGTTTTTT
cdr3_aa: CANSRDYDTGELFF
d_call: TRBD2
clone_size: .
j_call: TRBJ2-2
v_call: TRBV6-1

cdr3_nt: TGTGCCAGCAGCGTTCGGGGTGATCAGCCCCAGCATTTT
cdr3_aa: CASSVRGDQPQHF
d_call: .
clone_size: .
j_call: TRBJ1-5
v_call: TRBV28

cdr3_nt: TGCAGCGTTGGGGGGGGCCCGAGCGGGGGAACCTACAATGAGCAGTTCTTC
cdr3_aa: CSVGGGPSGGTYNEQFF
d_call: TRBD2
clone_size: .
j_call: TRBJ2-1
v_call: TRBV29-1

cdr3_nt: TGTGCCACCAGCTCGGGCGGGGCAGGGGGAGAGACCCAGTACTTC
cdr3_aa: CATSSGGAGGETQYF
d_call: .
clone_size: once
j_call: TRBJ2-5
v_call: TRBV15

cdr3_nt: TGCGCCATTTTCCAGGGCAGCTCTTTTTGGGTAGAGGGCTACACCTTC
cdr3_aa: CAIFQGSSFWVEGYTF
d_call: .
clone_size: .
j_call: TRBJ1-2
v_call: TRBV29-1

cdr3_nt: TGCGCCAGCAGCCCTGCTAGGACTAGCGGTGAGCGACGATCCTACGAGCAGTACTTC
cdr3_aa: CASSPARTSGERRSYEQYF
d_call: TRBD2
clone_size: .
j_call: TRBJ2-7
v_call: TRBV5-1

cdr3_nt: TGCGCCAGCGGCACCGCTGATTCCCGACTCCTAGGCAACACCTTC
cdr3_aa: CASGTADSRLLGNTF
d_call: .
clone_size: once
j_call: TRBJ1-2
v_call: TRBV5-1

cdr3_nt: TGTTCCAGCAGCCCCGCGAAAGTACAGGGGCTTGGAGAGCAGTACTTC
cdr3_aa: CSSSPAKVQGLGEQYF
d_call: TRBD1
clone_size: few
j_call: TRBJ2-7
v_call: TRBV7-9

cdr3_nt: TGTGCCAGCAGTTCCCCGGGACCGGGGAGGAACGAGCAGTACTTC
cdr3_aa: CASSSPGPGRNEQYF
d_call: .
clone_size: .
j_call: TRBJ2-7
v_call: TRBV28

cdr3_nt: TGCAGCGCACCCTCTAGGGGATTTTTCTCGAACACTGAAGCTTTCTTT
cdr3_aa: CSAPSRGFFSNTEAFF
d_call: .
clone_size: .
j_call: TRBJ1-1
v_call: TRBV29-1

cdr3_nt: TGTGCCAGCAGCCGAGGGTTAAGGGACAGTAGCTTCGAGCAGTACTTC
cdr3_aa: CASSRGLRDSSFEQYF
d_call: TRBD1
clone_size: once
j_call: TRBJ2-7
v_call: TRBV7-9